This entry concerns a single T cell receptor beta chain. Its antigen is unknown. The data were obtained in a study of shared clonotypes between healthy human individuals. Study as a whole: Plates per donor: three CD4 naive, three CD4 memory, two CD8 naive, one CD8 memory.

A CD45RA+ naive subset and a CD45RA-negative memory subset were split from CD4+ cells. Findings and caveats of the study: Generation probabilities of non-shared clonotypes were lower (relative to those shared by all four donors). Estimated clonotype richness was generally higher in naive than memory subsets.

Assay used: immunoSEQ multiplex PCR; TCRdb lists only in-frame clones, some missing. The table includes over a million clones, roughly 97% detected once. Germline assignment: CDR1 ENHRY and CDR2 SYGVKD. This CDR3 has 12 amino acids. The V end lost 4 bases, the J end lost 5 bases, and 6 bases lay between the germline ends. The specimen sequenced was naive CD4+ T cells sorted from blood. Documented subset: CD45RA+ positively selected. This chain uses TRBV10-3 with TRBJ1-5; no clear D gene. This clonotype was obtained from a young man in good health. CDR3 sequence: CAISGDYQPQHF. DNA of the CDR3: TGTGCCATCAGTGGTGATTATCAGCCCCAGCATTTT.